Below are 13 T cell receptor beta chains sequenced from a single sample in a study of regulatory T cells in long-lasting Graves disease. Researchers made TCR beta libraries by using iRepertoire HTBI primers and running Arm-PCR on CDR3 regions. TCRdb ran MiXCR on the multiplex PCR reads and lists one entry per CDR3 protein. The sample includes around 460,000 distinct CDR3 sequences, less than 25% of them seen just once. Time point noted: persistent/refractory GD, antithyroid drugs over 5 years with positive TRAb. Preparation of the TCR library used RNA extracted from PBMCs. The material sequenced was peripheral blood mononuclear cells (PBMCs), taken when the disease was refractory, from a patient treated with antithyroid drugs. The receptor source for this set is a female donor with Graves disease.

This clonotype was counted at least ten times. DNA for the CDR3: TGCAGTGCTAGAGATCTTTGGGAGACCCAGTACTTC. It is translated as CSARDLWETQYF. The V and J genes are TRBV20-1 and TRBJ2-5, with D uncertain. V dropped 0 bases and J dropped 5 bases, with 7 bases sitting between them. The CDR3 is 12 residues long. Germline V gives CDR1 DFQATT, CDR2 SNEGSKA (reference sequence).

This clonotype showed up just a few times. This chain joins TRBV6-5 and TRBJ2-7; possibly TRBD2 for D (5 bases). This CDR3 comprises 13 residues. V was clipped by 0 bases and J by 7 bases, with 10 bases between them. Germline CDR1 MNHEY, CDR2 SVGAGI. CDR3 sequence reads: CASSYSSPGEQYF. Here the CDR3 DNA reads TGTGCCAGCAGTTACTCGAGTCCGGGGGAGCAGTACTTC.

Of note for this clonotype: At one boundary the junction diverges from the germline segment, which might be a read error. The chain carries TRBV28 and TRBJ1-5; 8 bases match TRBD1. The CDR3 is 15 amino acids. From germline, CDR1 is MDHEN and CDR2 SYDVKM. In DNA, the CDR3 is TGTGCCAGCAGTTTATCGCCAGGGGGCAAGCAGCCCCAGCATTTT. Protein: CASSLSPGGKQPQHF.

This chain links TRBV4-3 with TRBJ2-3, with a weak D call TRBD1 (5 bases). The CDR3 is made up of 14 amino acids. V was clipped by 5 bases and J by 3 bases, with 12 bases between them. Per germline, CDR1 LGHNA and CDR2 YSLEER. In nucleotides, the CDR3 is TGCGCCAGCAGCTCCGGCAGGGTTACAGATACGCAGTATTTT. Translated: CASSSGRVTDTQYF.

This CDR3 is CASSLSGTGGLGRTFF. DNA of the CDR3: TGTGCCAGCAGCTTATCCGGGACAGGGGGCTTGGGTAGAACTTTCTTT. The chain joins TRBV11-2 to TRBJ1-1; TRBD1 aligns across 12 bases. V was pared by 2 bases and J by 12 bases, with 13 bases of the junction left unmatched. Germline V CDR1 and CDR2: SGHAT, FQNNGV. The CDR3 is 16 residues long.

At least ten counts were recorded for this clonotype. This chain connects TRBV29-1 to TRBJ1-5; D unclear. V was trimmed by 6 bases and J by 4 bases, leaving 13 bases between them. The CDR3 contains 13 residues. Germline loops: CDR1 SQVTM, CDR2 ANQGSEA. The DNA of the CDR3 is TGCAGCGTAACCTTGGGAGGGAATCAGCCCCAGCATTTT. Protein sequence: CSVTLGGNQPQHF.

With regard to this clonotype: A much larger clone sits a single nucleotide away, making a read error possible. The chain uses TRBV6-2 or TRBV6-3 and TRBJ2-5; tentative D call: TRBD2 (5 bases). The germline CDR1 and CDR2 sequences are MNHEY and SVGEGT. V was cut by 11 bases and J by 1 base, with 14 bases left in between. The CDR3 has 13 residues. In DNA form, the CDR3 reads TGTGCCGGCAAGGTAGAGGGCCAAGAGACCCAGTACTTC. Protein: CAGKVEGQETQYF.

Points on this clonotype: A much larger clonotype is one base distant, so this may be a read error. The CDR3 region is CAGSQDSTGANVLTF. The CDR3 coding sequence is TGTGCCGGCAGCCAAGATAGCACTGGGGCCAACGTCCTGACTTTC. This chain connects TRBV3-1 to TRBJ2-6; D is uncertain. The CDR3 sequence is 15 residues long. Germline V gene data show CDR1 as LGHDT and CDR2 as YNNKEL (reference sequence). Supplemented by reference TRBV3-1 and TRBJ2-6, the full variable domain reads DTAVSQTPKYLVTQMGNDKSIKCEQNLGHDTMYWYKQDSKKFLKIMFSYNNKELIINETVPNRFSPKSPDKAHLNLHINSLELGDSAVYFCAGSQDSTGANVLTFGAGSRLTVL.

There are a few counts of this clonotype. The chain uses TRBV28 and TRBJ1-5; D gene unclear. Per germline, CDR1 MDHEN and CDR2 SYDVKM. This CDR3 contains 16 residues. V lost 1 base and J lost 4, with 14 bases in between. The CDR3 is CASSLYREFRNQPQHF. In DNA form, the CDR3 reads TGTGCCAGCAGTTTATATCGGGAGTTTCGAAATCAGCCCCAGCATTTT.

In its sample, this clonotype was seen many times. The chain carries TRBV2 and TRBJ2-4; 9 bases line up with TRBD2. The germline V gene encodes CDR1 SNHLY and CDR2 FYNNEI. This CDR3 spans 14 amino acids. After removal of 8 bases from V and 3 bases from J, the junction contained 5 bases not matched to a gene. This chain's CDR3 is CASLAGGRKNIQYF. Written as DNA, the CDR3 is TGTGCCAGCCTGGCGGGGGGGCGCAAAAACATTCAGTACTTC.

Note on this clonotype: A far bigger clonotype differs at one base, so this is likely a read error. The gene calls are TRBV6-4 and TRBJ2-7, with 7 bases fitting TRBD1. The CDR3 is made up of 15 amino acids. Unmatched junction bases numbered 18, after V lost 10 bases and J lost 6 bases. From germline, CDR1 is MRHNA and CDR2 SNTAGT. The CDR3 bases are TGTGCCAACACGTGGGCAGAGACAGGGCAAGGCGAGCAGTACTTC. Amino acids: CANTWAETGQGEQYF.

The V and J genes are TRBV20-1 and TRBJ2-1; TRBD2 matches at 9 bases. The V segment lost 2 bases and the J segment 8 bases; nucleotides outside the gene matches: 7. The CDR3 has 14 residues. CDR1 and CDR2 (germline): DFQATT, SNEGSKA (reference sequence). The CDR3: CSARRGLAIDEQFF. The CDR3 bases are TGCAGTGCTAGAAGGGGACTAGCTATTGATGAGCAGTTCTTC.

This clonotype has ten or more counts. The V call is TRBV6-2 or TRBV6-3, the J call TRBJ1-5; possibly TRBD1 for D (6 bases). CDR1 and CDR2 from the germline V gene are MNHEY and SVGEGT. With 1 base removed from V and 5 bases from J, the gap between germline ends came to 6 bases. This CDR3 contains 13 residues. The DNA of the CDR3 is TGTGCCAGCAGTTACTGGACAGATCAGCCCCAGCATTTT. Translated, it gives CASSYWTDQPQHF.